This T cell receptor (beta chain) was documented in a study of CD8+ T cells in alopecia areata. Background on the study: The tofacitinib course ran for 6 to 18 months and was followed by 6 months off drug. Overall study results and limits: Normal skin's resident alphabeta T cells are sequenced alongside lesional scalp T cells.

It was from alopecia areata patients that lesional scalp punch biopsies and peripheral blood were collected. Sorted populations comprised CD4+ and CD8+ T cells obtained from PBMCs. On this clone: Its antigen is undetermined.

RNA extraction and reverse transcription yielded cDNA as sequencing template. Sequenced by immunoSEQ multiplex PCR; TCRdb stores in-frame clones only, minus some. The sample gives 250,000 or so clones, under 70% of which show up once; approximately 1.2% is in the top ten. The sequences come from CD4+ T cells sorted from blood, collected at week 0. The receptor comes from a human donor with alopecia areata.

As DNA, the CDR3 is TGTGCCAGCAGTCCCCCCCGAGGGACTAGCGGGGATGAGACCCAGTACTTC. It yields the protein CASSPPRGTSGDETQYF. The gene calls are TRBV27 and TRBJ2-5; TRBD2 agrees at 13 bases. The germline V gene has CDR1 MNHEY and CDR2 SMNVEV (reference sequence). The V and J ends lost 5 bases and 5 bases, in that order; junction bases with no gene match: 11. This CDR3 spans 17 amino acids.